This T cell receptor beta chain was identified in a study of early T cells in non-severe SARS-CoV-2 infection. Study context: Alpha and beta chains were unpaired, from unsorted whole-blood bulk RNA.

V lost 5 bases, J lost 0 bases, and 9 bases lay in between. Germline values: CDR1 MNHEY, CDR2 SMNVEV (reference sequence). CDR3 size: 14 residues. TCRdb reprocessed the 5' RACE reads via MiXCR and lists one record per CDR3 protein. The data show 35,000 to 45,000 distinct CDR3 sequences, around 8% seen once. The sample was whole blood, taken at baseline. The rearrangement links TRBV27 to TRBJ2-3; D gene ambiguous. The TCR comes from an adult who was a healthcare worker with PCR-confirmed SARS-CoV-2 infection or an uninfected control (not recorded which). The CDR3 reads CASSHRASTDTQYF. The CDR3 DNA reads TGTGCCAGCAGTCACCGGGCTAGCACAGATACGCAGTATTTT.